Listed below are T cell receptor beta chains from one sample, sequenced in a study of beta chain features in type 1 diabetes. Generated by immunoSEQ multiplex PCR, the TCRdb table keeps only in-frame clones and is missing some. This table holds around 430,000 clones, 30% found once. The source material was naive CD4+ T cells from blood. These receptor sequences come from a man aged 18 to 30 in good health. CDR3s include the opening cysteine and the closing phenylalanine or tryptophan. The order of the fields is CDR3 DNA, CDR3 protein, D gene, clone size, J gene, V gene. A D gene is named only where the DNA matches it firmly. Expanded clones are given a class, and other clones once, few, many or no size at all.

cdr3_nt: TGTGCCATCAGTGAGTCTAGTAGACCAGGGGAGCCCCAGCATTTT
cdr3_aa: CAISESSRPGEPQHF
d_call: -
clone_size: few
j_call: TRBJ1-5
v_call: TRBV10-3

cdr3_nt: TGCAGCGGTATCAGGCAGGTTCAAGAGACCCAGTACTTC
cdr3_aa: CSGIRQVQETQYF
d_call: -
clone_size: few
j_call: TRBJ2-5
v_call: TRBV29-1

cdr3_nt: TGTGCCAGCAGCCCCCGGGGGGCGGGTAGCACAGATACGCAGTATTTT
cdr3_aa: CASSPRGAGSTDTQYF
d_call: -
clone_size: -
j_call: TRBJ2-3
v_call: TRBV11-2

cdr3_nt: TGTGCCAGCAAGCTCCCGGGACCCACGGGGGGCACCGGGGAGCTGTTTTTT
cdr3_aa: CASKLPGPTGGTGELFF
d_call: TRBD2
clone_size: few
j_call: TRBJ2-2
v_call: TRBV7-6

cdr3_nt: TGTGCCAGCATCGGGTACAATGAGCAGTTCTTC
cdr3_aa: CASIGYNEQFF
d_call: -
clone_size: few
j_call: TRBJ2-1
v_call: TRBV25-1

cdr3_nt: TGTGCCAGTAGTATCGCCAACTATGGCTACACCTTC
cdr3_aa: CASSIANYGYTF
d_call: -
clone_size: -
j_call: TRBJ1-2
v_call: TRBV19

cdr3_nt: TGCAGTGCTAAGTACACAGATACGCAGTATTTT
cdr3_aa: CSAKYTDTQYF
d_call: -
clone_size: -
j_call: TRBJ2-3
v_call: TRBV20-1

cdr3_nt: TGCAGCGGATACAGGGGTAATGAAAAACTGTTTTTT
cdr3_aa: CSGYRGNEKLFF
d_call: TRBD1
clone_size: -
j_call: TRBJ1-4
v_call: TRBV29-1

cdr3_nt: TGTGCCAGCAGCGCTACAGGGACCCGACAGCCCCAGCATTTT
cdr3_aa: CASSATGTRQPQHF
d_call: -
clone_size: once
j_call: TRBJ1-5
v_call: TRBV9

cdr3_nt: TGTGCCAGCAGCTCGCAGGGGGCAGCCTCCTACAATGAGCAGTTCTTC
cdr3_aa: CASSSQGAASYNEQFF
d_call: TRBD1
clone_size: few
j_call: TRBJ2-1
v_call: TRBV7-2

cdr3_nt: TGTGCCAGCAGGACTAGCGGGAGAAACGAGCAGTACTTC
cdr3_aa: CASRTSGRNEQYF
d_call: TRBD2
clone_size: few
j_call: TRBJ2-7
v_call: TRBV6-5

cdr3_nt: TGTGCCAGCAGCTCCCAGGGGGCCCTCACCGGGGAGCTGTTTTTT
cdr3_aa: CASSSQGALTGELFF
d_call: TRBD1
clone_size: -
j_call: TRBJ2-2
v_call: TRBV7-9

cdr3_nt: TGTGCCAGCAGCTTAGGAAGCTCGGACAGCGCAATCTATGGCTACACCTTC
cdr3_aa: CASSLGSSDSAIYGYTF
d_call: -
clone_size: -
j_call: TRBJ1-2
v_call: TRBV5-6

cdr3_nt: TGTGCCAGCAGCCAAGATGAAAAAGCCTACTATGGCTACACCTTC
cdr3_aa: CASSQDEKAYYGYTF
d_call: -
clone_size: -
j_call: TRBJ1-2
v_call: TRBV4-2

cdr3_nt: TGTGCCAGCTCACGTGCGTACCAAGAGACCCAGTACTTC
cdr3_aa: CASSRAYQETQYF
d_call: -
clone_size: few
j_call: TRBJ2-5
v_call: TRBV18

cdr3_nt: TGCAGCGTTGTTTCGGGTAATGAAAAACTGTTTTTT
cdr3_aa: CSVVSGNEKLFF
d_call: -
clone_size: -
j_call: TRBJ1-4
v_call: TRBV29-1

cdr3_nt: TGTGCCACCAGCAGTGGGAGCGGAGCCCCAGGACTTTTGAACACTGAAGCTTTCTTT
cdr3_aa: CATSSGSGAPGLLNTEAFF
d_call: -
clone_size: few
j_call: TRBJ1-1
v_call: TRBV15

cdr3_nt: TGCAGCGTTGTTGCGGGAGCCCCCTCCTACAATGAGCAGTTCTTC
cdr3_aa: CSVVAGAPSYNEQFF
d_call: TRBD2
clone_size: few
j_call: TRBJ2-1
v_call: TRBV29-1

cdr3_nt: TGTGCCAGCAGTTCACAGGTATACAATGAGCAGTTCTTC
cdr3_aa: CASSSQVYNEQFF
d_call: -
clone_size: -
j_call: TRBJ2-1
v_call: TRBV7-2

cdr3_nt: TGTGCCAGCAGGGGACTAGCGGGACCCCAAGAGACCCAGTACTTC
cdr3_aa: CASRGLAGPQETQYF
d_call: TRBD2
clone_size: -
j_call: TRBJ2-5
v_call: TRBV2

cdr3_nt: TGTGCCAGCAGTGAACCCGGGGGCTACACCTTC
cdr3_aa: CASSEPGGYTF
d_call: -
clone_size: -
j_call: TRBJ1-2
v_call: TRBV2

cdr3_nt: TGTGCCAGCAGCTTATACAGGGATGAGACCCAGTACTTC
cdr3_aa: CASSLYRDETQYF
d_call: -
clone_size: -
j_call: TRBJ2-5
v_call: TRBV7-2